This T cell receptor beta chain appears in the sequencing data of a study of blood T cells in healthy people across ages. The length of the CDR3 is 16 residues. V was pared by 7 bases and J by 2 bases, with 18 bases between. A second PCR, run for roughly 6 to 11 cycles, used a sample-barcoded 5' primer plus a J-beta primer mix. MiXCR was run by TCRdb on the 5' RACE reads, yielding one entry per CDR3 protein. The sample carries hundreds of thousands of distinct CDR3 sequences, 40% to 60% recorded once. The sequencing input was blood. The chain recombines TRBV12-3 or TRBV12-4 with TRBJ2-1, with D unclear. This receptor was obtained from a man aged 25 to 40 in good health. CDR3 bases: TGTGCCAGCACCCTAGGCTGGAAGCCGACCTACAATGAGCAGTTCTTC. It translates to CASTLGWKPTYNEQFF.